This TCR beta chain was captured by sequencing in a study of cytomegalovirus exposure and HLA in healthy donors (dated by TCRdb to the late 2010s). Background for the entire study: An earlier analysis of approximately 640 of the donors reported about 250 Gb of sequence data and some 120 million unique TCR beta sequences from 190 million or so T cells. High-throughput TCR immunosequencing, statistical association of individual TCRs with disease status, and machine learning were combined to predict cytomegalovirus infection status. An early release that covered approximately 600 HLA-typed donors contained approximately 300 gigabases of sequencing data and some 87 million unique TCR sequences. In a later genetic analysis, genome-wide SNP genotypes for about 55% of the roughly 700 donors were used, and that subset was treated as a discovery cohort. Among roughly 400 genotyped donors of the cohort, an average of approximately 220,000 unique TCR beta nucleotide sequences was sequenced per donor, of which about 18% were non-productive. The study used immunosequencing to profile the T cell repertoires of 666 subjects and linked those repertoires to cytomegalovirus serostatus. Both class I and class II loci were covered by HLA typing, at four-digit resolution. A later analysis re-analyzed previously published TCR beta repertoires from 550 to 700 donors and added high-resolution HLA genotyping to study TCR occurrence patterns. In the later analysis, no new phenotypic data were used to find candidate immune exposures; instead, reliance was placed on TCR beta sequences and their occurrence across donors. The aim of the study was to test whether cataloging public T cell receptors could identify signatures of past pathogen exposure. Typing coverage differed by locus: A, B, C, DRB1 and DQB1 were typed in about 620-640 donors, DQA1 in 500 to 550, DPA1 in 600 to 610, and DPB1 in 400 to 490. Every repertoire in the discovery cohort had been generated on one and the same sequencing platform. Of the approximately 400 genotyped donors, 65% to 90% fell in the genetic ancestry cluster associated with self-reported Caucasian donors. A separate validation cohort of about 110 different subjects was used in addition to the roughly 720-subject first cohort. About 5 DR-DQ haplotypes were handled as single units for association and clustering, since linkage in the cohort was strong. Donor age, sex, ethnicity and CMV serostatus were collected together with the repertoire data. To decide whether each TCR beta V gene segment behaved as functional or pseudogenic, an earlier analysis of nearly 600 of the donors relied on high-throughput TCR beta sequencing. What the study reported, not specific to this receptor: In vitro tests confirmed that three of the cytomegalovirus-associated TCR beta chains recognize cytomegalovirus antigens. The study gave a list of 150 to 200 TCR beta chains associated with cytomegalovirus. In a later analysis, 15,000 to 20,000 TCR beta sequences were associated with specific HLA alleles at a false discovery rate of 0.05. A later analysis found that HLA-associated TCR beta chains were more clonally expanded and had lower generation probabilities than equally common non-associated chains. When HLA alleles, especially DR and DQ, strongly co-occurred, attributing TCR associations to individual alleles was difficult. In a later analysis, TCR association rates were found to vary across HLA loci, with the most associated TCRs seen for DRB1 alleles and the fewest for HLA-C alleles. A group of highly shared sequence variants was considered likely to be a technical artifact of the sequencing pipeline. Most TCR sequences were observed very rarely across donors, whereas some public TCRs were present in many individuals. In a later genetic analysis, a missense DCLRE1C variant was associated with V-gene and J-gene trimming of TCR beta chains, and the association was replicated in an independent cohort. For the cohort, immune exposure information was limited to CMV serostatus. In a later genetic analysis, fewer N-insertions in productive TCRs were reported among donors in an Asian-associated ancestry cluster than the approximately 710-donor mean. In a later analysis, several top co-occurrence clusters were reported to appear linked to parvovirus B19, influenza, CMV and Epstein-Barr virus. Because some donors lacked HLA typing at each locus, the association tests relied only on the typed subset. This cohort had only TCR beta chains sequenced, and the lack of alpha or paired-chain data limited which features could be detected. Linkage disequilibrium might explain the correlated functional status among segregating V segments, but an unknown experimental factor could not be excluded. In an earlier analysis of more than 500 of the donors, most TCR beta V segments appeared in productive rearrangements about 87% or about 30% of the time, broadly matching IMGT annotations. According to the authors, the approach could potentially be generalized to other disease states and immunological phenotypes. Because counts were too low, some 17 rarely observed V segments, including chromosome 9 orphons, were left out of the earlier analysis of about 620 of the donors. A further reported finding was that TCR beta sequences accurately predicted the HLA-A and HLA-B alleles for most subjects in the first cohort. Presence/absence analyses assumed roughly uniform sequencing depth across donors, an assumption that may not hold. In both the original and validation cohorts, the classifier was reported to diagnose cytomegalovirus status with high specificity and sensitivity. In a later analysis, most CMV-associated TCR beta chains were found to appear HLA-restricted, with HLA associations seemingly driven largely by CMV exposure.

As for this clone: The clone's antigen remains unknown. No per-base quality is available; no much larger clone lies one base away.

The library was generated by the immunoSEQ multiplex PCR assay. A mixture of 60 forward primers for TCR Vbeta segments and 13 reverse primers for TCR Jbeta segments was used in the multiplex PCR. A multiplex PCR assay on genomic DNA amplified the CDR3 region of rearranged TCR beta genes. Amplified TCR beta libraries were sequenced as 87-base-pair reads on the Illumina HiSeq System. In the paper's pipeline: Across the 600 to 700 repertoires, a later analysis counted some 81 million unique TCR beta chains, roughly 11 million of which were shared by at least two donors. To remove PCR and sequencing errors, raw reads were error-corrected and collapsed into unique sequences using a nearest-neighbor algorithm that merged closely related sequences. Alignment of CDR3 sequences to IMGT reference sequences was used to assign V, D and J gene segments. For a sequence to be retained, a match of at least six nucleotides to both a V gene segment and a J gene segment was required. A rearrangement was called productive if the CDR3 had no stop codons and remained in frame with V and J, and every other rearrangement was called non-productive. CDR3 was defined by IMGT convention, running from the second conserved V-encoded cysteine to the conserved J-encoded phenylalanine. The earlier analysis of 550 to 650 of the donors excluded any sequence lacking an unambiguous match to a single V gene segment. An earlier analysis of around 600 of the donors classified V segments as functional when productive rearrangements were above 56.7% and as segregating when the standard deviation between donors was above 5%. A statistical classification framework was developed to diagnose cytomegalovirus status using the catalog of TCR beta chain sequences. V and J gene assignment, in a later analysis, came from comparing TCR nucleotide sequences with IMGT/GENE-DB human TR gene sequences. The TCRdist pipeline was used in a later analysis to assign CDR3 sequences and most-parsimonious VDJ recombination scenarios. In a later analysis, every TCR beta chain was defined by the combination of its CDR3 amino acid sequence and its V-gene family, and reads without a unique V-gene family were dropped. To address suspected cross-contamination and a sequencing artifact, a later analysis removed around 590 highly shared, low-generation-probability nucleotide sequences. For each public chain, a later analysis derived a clonal expansion index from normalized ranks of inferred template counts within each repertoire. Generation probabilities in a later analysis came from a VDJ recombination model fitted to out-of-frame rearrangements, and those results were checked against IGoR. A later analysis scored TCR-TCR, TCR-HLA and TCR-CMV co-occurrence with hypergeometric tests, applying a repertoire-size bias correction to TCR pairs. A later analysis estimated false discovery rates by permuting HLA or CMV assignments 20 times. A later analysis grouped co-occurring TCRs with DBSCAN, adding TCRdist sequence similarity when clustering within HLA-allele-positive subsets. Repertoires with fewer than 30,000 or more than 120,000 public chains, plus five repertoires with anomalous nucleotide sharing, were excluded from co-occurrence clustering. Imported from immuneACCESS, the table was reduced by TCRdb to in-frame sequences with V and J called. These copies leave out some clones; in studies compared against another copy, an unresolved V gene accounts for under half, and the cause of the remainder is not known. V, J and clone size derive from that table, while D and trimming were established from the DNA sequence. The sample contains 200,000 to 250,000 clones, around 85% of them found a single time. In total, the top ten clones hold 1.7% of the sample.

In total, approximately 690 healthy bone marrow donors made up the cohort. Cohort members were all nominally healthy when sampled, although unrecorded immune exposures were likely present. The donor tested CMV seronegative and was one of the 352 seronegative cohort members. Each donor provided a peripheral blood sample, and peripheral blood mononuclear cells were used for TCR beta sequencing. The Qiagen DNeasy Blood Extraction Kit was used to extract genomic DNA from the blood cell samples. This receptor was obtained from a man in his forties or fifties in good health and CMV-seronegative. The specimen was PBMCs.

CDR3 sequence: CASSWCLASGSYEQYF. The DNA reads TGTGCCAGCAGCTGGTGCCTGGCTAGCGGGAGCTACGAGCAGTACTTC. The rearranged chain carries TRBV7-3 and TRBJ2-7; 10 bases in the junction line up with TRBD2. Trimming removed 4 bases from V and 3 bases from J; the gene matches leave 9 bases unexplained. Based on the germline V gene, the CDR1 and CDR2 sequences are SGHTA and FQGTGA. The CDR3 runs 16 residues from the cysteine to the phenylalanine. Solely the CDR3 DNA is kept, with 48 bases framed from the first base.